Listed below are T cell receptor beta chains from one sample, sequenced in a study of blood T cell repertoires in COVID-19. Here immunoSEQ multiplex PCR was the method, and the copy in TCRdb shows in-frame clones only, minus some. This table has about 400,000 clones, roughly nine tenths appearing once. The material sequenced was PBMCs or T cells enriched from blood (not recorded which). The receptors were sampled from a woman in her twenties or thirties who had recovered from COVID-19. The conserved cysteine and the conserved F or W are not part of the CDR3 here. Each record gives: clone size, V gene, CDR3 protein. Clone size is shown for a subset of rows, as once, few, many or a class of expanded clone.

size: NA; V: TRBV28; CDR3: ASSLRFTAGGRETQY
size: NA; V: TRBV5-8; CDR3: ASSWIPGPSNQPQH
size: NA; V: TRBV4-1; CDR3: ASSRVLAGLYEQY
size: NA; V: TRBV6-5; CDR3: ASSYSRASAYEQY
size: few; V: TRBV27; CDR3: ASSFGQAANYGYT
size: NA; V: TRBV2; CDR3: ASSGTGSNEQF
size: NA; V: TRBV28; CDR3: ASSPTYEQY
size: once; V: TRBV3-1/TRBV3-2; CDR3: ASSPSSHGGETQY
size: NA; V: TRBV5-8; CDR3: ASSLPRAGANVLT
size: once; V: TRBV6-5; CDR3: ASSYATGEIYEQY
size: NA; V: TRBV6-5; CDR3: ASQLAGVSEQF
size: few; V: TRBV19; CDR3: ASSIGPGRTEAF
size: NA; V: TRBV6-1; CDR3: ASSGPRDRGGTIHNEKLF
size: NA; V: TRBV11-1; CDR3: AEGVRIQCEFNEQF
size: NA; V: TRBV29-1; CDR3: SVSGPDSNQPQH
size: NA; V: TRBV19; CDR3: ASSLPWRVNTEAF
size: once; V: TRBV5-4; CDR3: ASSLGADSGIYGYT
size: once; V: TRBV6-5; CDR3: ASRRDRERMTEAF
size: NA; V: TRBV25-1; CDR3: ASRRRGNTEAF
size: NA; V: TRBV28; CDR3: ASSLPGTGAYEQY
size: once; V: TRBV4-2; CDR3: ASSPGLATDTQY
size: NA; V: TRBV27; CDR3: ASSEGTTGNSPLH
size: NA; V: TRBV27; CDR3: ASSLGGAGEKLF
size: NA; V: TRBV5-4; CDR3: ASSSYSGTTDTQY